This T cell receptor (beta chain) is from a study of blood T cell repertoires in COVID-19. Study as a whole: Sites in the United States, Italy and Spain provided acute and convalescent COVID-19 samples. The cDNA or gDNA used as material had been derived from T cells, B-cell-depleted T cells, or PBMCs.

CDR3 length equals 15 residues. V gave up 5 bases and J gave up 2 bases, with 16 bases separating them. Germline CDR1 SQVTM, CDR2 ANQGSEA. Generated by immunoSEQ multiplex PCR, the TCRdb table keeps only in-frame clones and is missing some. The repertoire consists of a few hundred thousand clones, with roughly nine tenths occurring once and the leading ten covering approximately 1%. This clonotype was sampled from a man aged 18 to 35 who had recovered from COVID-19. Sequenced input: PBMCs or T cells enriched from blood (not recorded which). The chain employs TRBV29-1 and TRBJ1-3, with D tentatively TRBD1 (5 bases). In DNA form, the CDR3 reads TGCAGCGTTTCTTTTCAGGGCCTGGCTGGAAACACCATATATTTT. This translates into CSVSFQGLAGNTIYF.